The 25 T cell receptor beta chains below all came from one sample that was sequenced in a study of CD8 T cells in Susac syndrome. Reverse transcription used 0.5 to 1 ug RNA and random hexamers. TCRdb processed the immunoSEQ multiplex PCR reads anew with MiXCR; each CDR3 protein has one entry. The sample records 200,000 to 250,000 distinct CDR3 sequences, approximately 95% being singletons. Sequencing used CD4+ T cells from PBMCs. All receptors derive from a human donor with multiple sclerosis.

This CDR3 reads CASSSRTGSVADTQYF. For the CDR3, the DNA is TGTGCCAGCAGCTCCCGGACAGGGAGTGTGGCAGATACGCAGTATTTT. The chain is built from TRBV13 and TRBJ2-3; 8 bases line up with TRBD1. Germline CDR1 PRHDT, CDR2 FYEKMQ (reference sequence). V lost 4 bases to trimming and J lost 4 bases; unmatched junction nucleotides: 10. CDR3 length: 16 amino acids.

This chain connects TRBV5-1 to TRBJ2-5; 11 positions match TRBD2. J gave up 3 bases and V 2 bases, and 3 bases lay outside the gene matches. CDR1 and CDR2 from the germline V gene are SGHRS and YFSETQ. The length of the CDR3 is 15 residues. DNA for the CDR3: TGCGCCAGCAGCTTATCGACTAGCGGGGAAGAGACCCAGTACTTC. This translates into CASSLSTSGEETQYF.

The chain has TRBV18 and TRBJ1-2; D is possibly TRBD1 (6 bases). Germline-derived CDR1 and CDR2 are KGHSH and LQKENI. Trimming pared 1 base from V and 9 bases from J, leaving 9 bases between. This CDR3 comprises 12 residues. CDR3 residues: CASSPQGDSYTF. CDR3 sequence (DNA): TGTGCCAGCTCACCACAGGGGGATAGCTACACCTTC.

This sequence joins TRBV10-3 and TRBJ1-2; TRBD1 might be the D (6 bases). Germline CDR1 and CDR2: ENHRY and SYGVKD. Trimming cost V 5 bases and J 4 bases, with 17 bases left between them. The CDR3 spans 15 residues. CDR3: CAISPGTLDPYGYTF. Written as DNA, the CDR3 is TGTGCCATCAGTCCCGGGACACTCGATCCCTATGGCTACACCTTC.

This rearrangement joins TRBV30 to TRBJ2-4, with D possibly being TRBD1 or TRBD2 (7 bases each). V was cut by 7 bases and J by 7 bases, with 14 bases left in between. CDR1 is GTSNPN and CDR2 is SVGIG in the germline V gene (reference sequence). CDR3 size: 12 residues. Written as DNA, the CDR3 is TGTGCCTCCGGGGAGGGGGCGAACATTCAGTACTTC. Protein sequence: CASGEGANIQYF.

This chain links TRBV23-1 with TRBJ2-7, with D unresolved. TRBV23-1 has ORF status, its function being uncertain. The ends were cut back, 2 bases at V and 2 bases at J, with 25 bases in the middle. The CDR3 totals 19 residues. The CDR3 DNA reads as TGCGCCAGCAGTCAACCTCCCCTTGGGATCAACCTTCCCCCCTACGAGCAGTACGTC. Its protein is CASSQPPLGINLPPYEQYV.

This clonotype was recorded once. The rearrangement uses TRBV28 and TRBJ2-6; possibly TRBD1 or TRBD2 for D (5 bases each). Trimming stripped 7 bases from V and 1 base from J, with 14 bases between. CDR3 size: 16 residues. CDR1 is MDHEN, CDR2 SYDVKM, per germline. Written as DNA, the CDR3 is TGTGCCAGCATCCCGGGACGGGCTTCTGGGGCCAACGTCCTGACTTTC. This translates into CASIPGRASGANVLTF.

The gene calls are TRBV20-1 and TRBJ2-5; 11 nucleotides match TRBD2. This CDR3 has 14 amino acids. Germline V CDR1 and CDR2: DFQATT, SNEGSKA (reference sequence). Trimming took 7 bases from V and 5 from J; bases not matched to a gene: 9. The chain's CDR3 is CSVLAGAREETQYF. CDR3 bases: TGCAGTGTACTAGCGGGGGCCCGGGAGGAGACCCAGTACTTC.

The chain recombines TRBV14 with TRBJ2-1; TRBD2 aligns across 9 bases. Trimming cost V 3 bases and J 2 bases; bases outside gene matches: 2. This CDR3 spans 15 amino acids. Germline lookup yields CDR1 SGHDN and CDR2 FVKESK. The CDR3 nucleotides read TGTGCCAGCAGCCAGGAGCGGGGGGCCTACAATGAGCAGTTCTTC. This gives the protein CASSQERGAYNEQFF.

The chain has TRBV20-1 and TRBJ2-1; D is possibly TRBD2 (6 bases). The germline gives CDR1 DFQATT, CDR2 SNEGSKA (reference sequence). The CDR3 spans 11 residues. The V end lost 8 bases, the J end lost 6 bases, and 11 bases lay between the germline ends. In nucleotides, the CDR3 is TGCAGTCACGGGCGGGGCAATGAGCAGTTCTTC. Amino acid sequence: CSHGRGNEQFF.

This chain connects TRBV19 to TRBJ1-2; 9 bases are a match to TRBD1. The V segment lost 9 bases and the J segment 4 bases; nucleotides outside the gene matches: 3. This CDR3 comprises 12 residues. Germline values: CDR1 LNHDA, CDR2 SQIVND (reference sequence). CDR3 DNA sequence: TGTGCCAGCTGGGACAGGGTCTATGGCTACACCTTC. Residues: CASWDRVYGYTF.

J is TRBJ1-6 and V is TRBV10-3; 9 nucleotides align to TRBD1. CDR1 and CDR2 from the germline V gene are ENHRY and SYGVKD. The CDR3 extends over 13 amino acids. Losses at the gene ends were 11 bases for V and 8 bases for J; bases not matched to a gene: 7. In DNA, the CDR3 is TGTGCCGGCAGACAGGGGGTGGATTCACCCCTCCACTTT. Amino acid sequence: CAGRQGVDSPLHF.

The chain combines TRBV27 with TRBJ2-2; unclear D gene. There are 13 residues in the CDR3. V lost 1 base and J 7 bases, leaving 7 bases between the germline ends. The V gene's germline CDR1 is MNHEY and CDR2 SMNVEV (reference sequence). In nucleotides, the CDR3 is TGTGCCAGCAGTTTATACCCGGGCGGGGAGCTGTTTTTT. Protein sequence: CASSLYPGGELFF.

V and J are TRBV5-4 and TRBJ2-1; 7 nucleotides match TRBD2. Trimming cost V 6 bases and J 1 base; bases outside gene matches: 10. This CDR3 spans 16 amino acids. Germline CDR1 reads SGHNT; CDR2 reads YYREEE (reference sequence). CDR3 DNA sequence: TGTGCCAGCAAAGCGGGGAGCGAAGTATCCTACAATGAGCAGTTCTTC. Its protein product is CASKAGSEVSYNEQFF.

The chain recombines TRBV12-3 or TRBV12-4 with TRBJ1-1; 7 bases are a match to TRBD1. The CDR3 is 14 amino acids. Losses at the gene ends were 7 bases for V and 1 base for J; bases not matched to a gene: 6. This CDR3 is CASKGAGRNTEAFF. For the CDR3, the DNA is TGTGCCAGCAAGGGGGCCGGAAGGAACACTGAAGCTTTCTTT.

The V and J genes are TRBV6-5 and TRBJ2-7; a weak D match, TRBD2 (8 bases). The germline gives CDR1 MNHEY, CDR2 SVGAGI. CDR3 size: 15 residues. V was clipped by 5 bases and J by 3 bases, with 17 bases between them. As DNA, the CDR3 is TGTGCCAGCAGTCACCGGGGGGGACAGTTCTACGAGCAGTACGTC. It translates to CASSHRGGQFYEQYV.

V usage is TRBV3-1 and J usage is TRBJ1-4, with D tentatively TRBD1 (5 bases). Trimming cost V 1 base and J 8 bases, with 8 bases left between them. The CDR3 runs to 13 residues. The germline V gene has CDR1 LGHDT and CDR2 YNNKEL (reference sequence). CDR3 sequence (DNA): TGTGCCAGCAGCCAAGCAGACAGAGAAAAACTGTTTTTT. Amino acids: CASSQADREKLFF.

The rearrangement joins TRBV7-9 to TRBJ2-3; no firm D call. The germline V gene has CDR1 SEHNR and CDR2 FQNEAQ (reference sequence). Trimming cost V 6 bases and J 6 bases, with 22 bases left between them. The CDR3 contains 16 residues. CDR3 bases: TGTGCCAGCAGTCCCTCTATTGAGGTTACGGTGGATACGCAGTATTTT. It translates to CASSPSIEVTVDTQYF.

DNA of the CDR3: TGTGCCTGGGAGATTCCCTCGGCCCTAGCTTTCTTT. The encoded protein is CAWEIPSALAFF. The chain joins TRBV30 to TRBJ1-1, with unresolved D. The ends were cut back, 5 bases at V and 10 bases at J, with 17 bases in the middle. The germline CDR1 and CDR2 sequences are GTSNPN and SVGIG (reference sequence). CDR3 length equals 12 residues.

V usage is TRBV6-5 and J usage is TRBJ2-3, with unresolved D. Germline lookup yields CDR1 MNHEY and CDR2 SVGAGI. Trimming pared 8 bases from V and 1 base from J, leaving 10 bases between. This CDR3 spans 13 amino acids. CDR3 sequence reads: CASRGAGTDTQYF. The CDR3 bases are TGTGCCAGCCGCGGCGCAGGCACAGATACGCAGTATTTT.

This sequence joins TRBV29-1 and TRBJ1-3, with D perhaps TRBD1 (5 bases). CDR3 length: 14 amino acids. The germline CDR1 and CDR2 sequences are SQVTM and ANQGSEA. V lost 6 bases and J lost 0, with 12 bases in between. CDR3 residues: CSVSRALSGNTIYF. The CDR3 nucleotides are TGCAGCGTCAGCAGGGCACTCTCTGGAAACACCATATATTTT.

This clonotype has only a few counts. V usage is TRBV11-1 and J usage is TRBJ1-5, with 8 bases lining up with TRBD1. V gave up 5 bases and J gave up 4 bases; unmatched junction bases: 4. Germline V lookup: CDR1 SGHAT, CDR2 FQDESV (reference sequence). The CDR3 covers 14 residues. The CDR3 DNA reads as TGTGCCAGCAGCCGGACAGGGTTAAATCAGCCCCAGCATTTT. It specifies CASSRTGLNQPQHF. The full variable domain, rest sourced from reference TRBV11-1 and TRBJ1-5, is EAEVAQSPRYKITEKSQAVAFWCDPISGHATLYWYRQILGQGPELLVQFQDESVVDDSQLPKDRFSAERLKGVDSTLKIQPAELGDSAMYLCASSRTGLNQPQHFGDGTRLSIL.

This chain connects TRBV28 to TRBJ1-1, with D uncertain. The germline gives CDR1 MDHEN, CDR2 SYDVKM. The CDR3 spans 16 residues. V lost 5 bases, J lost 1 base, and 17 bases lay in between. The CDR3 is CASSLPPGIWNTEAFF. The CDR3, as DNA: TGTGCCAGCAGTCTGCCGCCGGGTATTTGGAACACTGAAGCTTTCTTT.

CDR3 region: CASSPTGSGELFF. The CDR3 nucleotides read TGTGCCAGCAGCCCAACGGGGTCCGGGGAGCTGTTTTTT. The chain couples TRBV7-8 to TRBJ2-2; tentative D call: TRBD2 (5 bases). This CDR3 is 13 amino acids long. Trimming removed 5 bases at V and 6 bases at J, with 10 bases between. Germline V lookup: CDR1 SGHVS, CDR2 FQNEAQ.

The rearrangement links TRBV27 to TRBJ2-2; D might be TRBD1 (6 bases). The germline CDR1 and CDR2 sequences are MNHEY and SMNVEV (reference sequence). Trimming removed 3 bases from V and 7 bases from J, with 9 bases in between. The CDR3 spans 13 residues. In DNA form, the CDR3 reads TGTGCCAGCAGTTTTTCAGGGGACGGGGAGCTGTTTTTT. Translation: CASSFSGDGELFF.